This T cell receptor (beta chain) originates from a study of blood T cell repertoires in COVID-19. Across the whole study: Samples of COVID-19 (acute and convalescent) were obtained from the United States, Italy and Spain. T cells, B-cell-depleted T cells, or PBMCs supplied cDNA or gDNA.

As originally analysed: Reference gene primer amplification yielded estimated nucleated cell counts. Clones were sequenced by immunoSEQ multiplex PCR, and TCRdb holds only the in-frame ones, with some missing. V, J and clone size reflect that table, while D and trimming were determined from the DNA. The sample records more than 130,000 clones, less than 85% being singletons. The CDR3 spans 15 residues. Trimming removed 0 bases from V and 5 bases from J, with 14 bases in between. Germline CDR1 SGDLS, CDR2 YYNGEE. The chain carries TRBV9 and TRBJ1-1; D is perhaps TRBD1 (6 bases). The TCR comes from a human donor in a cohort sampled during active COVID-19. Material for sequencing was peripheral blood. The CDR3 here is CASSVGSTGRTEAFF. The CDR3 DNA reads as TGTGCCAGCAGCGTAGGGTCCACAGGGCGAACTGAAGCTTTCTTT.